Listed here are 15 T cell receptor beta chains from one sample, sequenced in a study of blood T cell repertoires in COVID-19. Profiling relied on immunoSEQ multiplex PCR, and the TCRdb table lists in-frame clones only, not all of them. The repertoire holds about 110,000 clones, with around 78% as singletons. The sample comprised peripheral blood. Receptors were obtained from a woman in her sixties or seventies with acute or convalescent COVID-19.

The chain is built from TRBV5-1 and TRBJ1-2, with TRBD1 matching 9 bases. CDR1 SGHRS and CDR2 YFSETQ come from the germline V gene. CDR3 length: 16 residues. The V segment lost 2 bases and the J segment 6 bases; nucleotides outside the gene matches: 11. As DNA, the CDR3 is TGCGCCAGCAGCTTTGGCCCGGAACAGGGGGCGCATGGCTACACCTTC. This translates into CASSFGPEQGAHGYTF.

The chain couples TRBV19 to TRBJ1-2; maybe TRBD1 (6 bases). Per the germline V gene, CDR1 is LNHDA and CDR2 is SQIVND (reference sequence). With 6 bases removed from V and 7 bases from J, the gap between germline ends came to 15 bases. The CDR3 length is 13 residues. CDR3 sequence: CASRGTTTGGYTF. The CDR3 DNA sequence: TGTGCCAGTAGAGGGACAACCACGGGTGGCTACACCTTC.

The V gene is TRBV24-1, the J gene TRBJ2-1, with a weak D call TRBD1 (5 bases). V lost 5 bases and J lost 7, with 11 bases in between. Germline CDR1 is KGHDR and CDR2 is SFDVKD. The CDR3 runs 13 residues. CDR3 region: CATSVRGRNEQFF. Here the CDR3 DNA reads TGTGCCACCAGTGTAAGGGGCAGGAATGAGCAGTTCTTC.

The chain employs TRBV28 and TRBJ1-5; 9 bases agree with TRBD1. This CDR3 is built from 15 residues. The V segment lost 6 bases and the J segment 4 bases; nucleotides outside the gene matches: 7. The germline gives CDR1 MDHEN, CDR2 SYDVKM. In DNA form, the CDR3 reads TGTGCCAGCAGCTCCGGGACAGGGAGAAATCAGCCCCAGCATTTT. As protein: CASSSGTGRNQPQHF.

This clone was found once. The chain joins TRBV7-2 to TRBJ2-7, with unresolved D. Trimming shortened V by 3 bases and J by 0 bases, and 15 bases separated the two germline ends. The CDR3 is made up of 16 amino acids. Germline V gene lookup returns CDR1 SGHTA and CDR2 FQGNSA. The DNA of the CDR3 is TGTGCCAGCAGCTTGTCCTCCGGCGGAAGCTCCTACGAGCAGTACTTC. Translating gives CASSLSSGGSSYEQYF.

The chain combines TRBV4-2 with TRBJ2-1; D unresolved. V gave up 3 bases and J gave up 0 bases, with 15 bases separating them. There are 17 residues in the CDR3. Germline lookup yields CDR1 LGHNA and CDR2 YNFKEQ. The CDR3 sequence: CASSHETARSSYNEQFF. In nucleotides, the CDR3 is TGTGCCAGCAGCCACGAAACCGCGAGGAGCTCCTACAATGAGCAGTTCTTC.

The V call is TRBV28, the J call TRBJ1-6, with a weak D call TRBD1 (5 bases). The CDR3 is made up of 17 amino acids. V was cut by 5 bases and J by 10 bases, with 24 bases left in between. From germline, CDR1 is MDHEN and CDR2 SYDVKM. CDR3 bases: TGTGCCAGCAGTCCACCTCCCAGGGTACGGTCCGGCTCACCCCTCCACTTT. The encoded protein is CASSPPPRVRSGSPLHF.

The chain has TRBV28 and TRBJ2-5; 7 positions agree with TRBD2. The V segment lost 1 base and the J segment 5 bases; nucleotides outside the gene matches: 7. This CDR3 spans 15 amino acids. Per the germline V gene, CDR1 is MDHEN and CDR2 is SYDVKM. The CDR3 bases are TGTGCCAGCAGTTTATCTCGGGGGGTCCCCGAGACCCAGTACTTC. Translating gives CASSLSRGVPETQYF.

The chain recombines TRBV6-2 or TRBV6-3 with TRBJ2-7; no definite D call. The germline V and J ends were trimmed by 6 bases and 0 bases, with 6 bases remaining between them. The CDR3 extends over 12 amino acids. Looked up from germline, CDR1 is MNHEY and CDR2 is SVGEGT. The CDR3 here is CASSRGSYEQYF. CDR3 coding DNA: TGTGCCAGCAGCCGAGGCTCCTACGAGCAGTACTTC.

This clone came up once. The chain joins TRBV19 to TRBJ2-1; 10 nucleotides match TRBD2. Trimming cost V 6 bases and J 8 bases; bases outside gene matches: 10. The CDR3 is made up of 15 amino acids. CDR1 LNHDA and CDR2 SQIVND come from the germline V gene (reference sequence). The CDR3 is CASSTIAGGIHEQFF. The CDR3, as DNA: TGTGCCAGTAGCACGATAGCGGGAGGAATCCATGAGCAGTTCTTC.

This rearrangement joins TRBV5-1 to TRBJ2-5, with 7 bases fitting TRBD2. The CDR3 spans 16 residues. V was clipped by 3 bases and J by 2 bases; unmatched bases: 10. Germline V lookup: CDR1 SGHRS, CDR2 YFSETQ. The CDR3 here is CASSSSLGTIQETQYF. The CDR3 DNA reads TGCGCCAGCAGCTCCTCCCTCGGGACTATTCAAGAGACCCAGTACTTC. The full variable domain, its missing parts supplied by reference TRBV5-1 and TRBJ2-5, is KAGVTQTPRYLIKTRGQQVTLSCSPISGHRSVSWYQQTPGQGLQFLFEYFSETQRNKGNFPGRFSGRQFSNSRSEMNVSTLELGDSALYLCASSSSLGTIQETQYFGPGTRLLVL.

The V call is TRBV5-6, the J call TRBJ1-2; D is unclear. Trimming removed 3 bases from V and 0 bases from J, with 6 bases in between. Germline-derived CDR1 and CDR2 are SGHDT and YYEEEE. The length of the CDR3 is 13 residues. For the CDR3, the DNA is TGTGCCAGCAGCTATCCATCTAACTATGGCTACACCTTC. It specifies CASSYPSNYGYTF.

The chain has TRBV6-5 and TRBJ2-7; 9 bases agree with TRBD1. This CDR3 region has 14 residues. V shed 7 bases and J 1 base; nucleotides not matched to a gene: 5. Looked up from germline, CDR1 is MNHEY and CDR2 is SVGAGI. CDR3 region: CASNRDRVSYEQYF. CDR3 nucleotides: TGTGCCAGCAACCGGGACAGGGTGTCCTACGAGCAGTACTTC.

The J gene is TRBJ2-3, the V gene TRBV5-1, with 7 bases fitting TRBD2. Per the germline V gene, CDR1 is SGHRS and CDR2 is YFSETQ. There are 15 residues in the CDR3. V trimming: 4 bases; J trimming: 1 base; junction bases outside the gene matches: 6. The CDR3 sequence is CASSASSGGTDTQYF. CDR3 sequence (DNA): TGCGCCAGCAGCGCCTCTAGCGGAGGCACAGATACGCAGTATTTT.

As DNA, the CDR3 is TGCAGTGCTAGTCCCACTCAGGGTAGGGACCAAGAGACCCAGTACTTC. Amino acids: CSASPTQGRDQETQYF. The chain uses TRBV20-1 and TRBJ2-5, with a weak D call TRBD1 (5 bases). This CDR3 is built from 16 residues. Germline CDR1 DFQATT, CDR2 SNEGSKA (reference sequence). Deletions cut 3 bases from V and 0 bases from J, with 17 bases between.